The 24 T cell receptor beta chains reported below all come from one sample, sequenced in a study of blood T cells in healthy people across ages. Through a sample-barcoded 5' primer and a J-beta primer mix, a second PCR was run for about 7 to 12 cycles. TCRdb called the 5' RACE reads again in MiXCR, with one record for every CDR3 protein. The data hold around 1,100,000 distinct CDR3 sequences, with roughly two fifths observed a single time. The material sequenced was blood. These receptors originate from a man aged 18-30 years in good health.

This clonotype turned up a few times. The rearrangement links TRBV20-1 to TRBJ2-7, with D possibly matching TRBD2 (6 bases). V lost 6 bases to trimming and J lost 3 bases, with 12 bases between them. The CDR3 extends over 12 amino acids. Germline CDR1 DFQATT, CDR2 SNEGSKA (reference sequence). The DNA for the CDR3 is TGCAGTGCCGGAGGGTTGAACTACGAGCAGTACTTC. This sequence encodes CSAGGLNYEQYF.

The sample holds one count of this clonotype. A much larger clone differs by one base, so this may be a read error. The CDR3 DNA sequence: TGTGCCAGCAGCCCCTGGGGTACCCTTTCCTACAATGAGCAGTACTTC. Translated, it gives CASSPWGTLSYNEQYF. The rearrangement uses TRBV14 and TRBJ2-7; D gene uncertain. CDR3 size: 16 residues. CDR1 is SGHDN, CDR2 FVKESK, per germline. The germline V and J ends were trimmed by 4 bases and 7 bases, with 23 bases remaining between them.

This clonotype was found a few times. V and J are TRBV7-2 and TRBJ1-2, with TRBD1 as a possible D gene (6 bases). This CDR3 has 13 amino acids. V shed 2 bases and J shed 8 bases, with 12 bases lying between them. Per germline, CDR1 SGHTA and CDR2 FQGNSA. The CDR3 DNA reads as TGTGCCAGCAGCTTAATTTTGGGGGGCGGCTACACCTTC. Translation: CASSLILGGGYTF.

The V call is TRBV5-6, the J call TRBJ2-3; a weak D match, TRBD2 (5 bases). The CDR3 consists of 14 residues. Germline V gene lookup returns CDR1 SGHDT and CDR2 YYEEEE. With 4 bases removed from V and 4 bases from J, the gap between germline ends came to 13 bases. This CDR3 is CASSPPWRADTQYF. As DNA, the CDR3 is TGTGCCAGCAGCCCTCCCTGGCGGGCAGATACGCAGTATTTT.

This clonotype was seen more than once but under ten times. V is TRBV28 and J is TRBJ1-2; maybe TRBD1 (6 bases). Trimming shortened V by 4 bases and J by 3 bases, and 24 bases separated the two germline ends. Germline values: CDR1 MDHEN, CDR2 SYDVKM. This CDR3 contains 18 residues. The CDR3 here is CASSSTLRGGGSYYGYTF. As DNA, the CDR3 is TGTGCCAGCAGTTCGACCCTGAGGGGGGGGGGCAGTTACTATGGCTACACCTTC.

The CDR3 region is CSARTEQATKLFF. CDR3 DNA: TGCAGTGCTAGAACCGAGCAGGCGACAAAACTGTTTTTT. The rearrangement uses TRBV20-1 and TRBJ1-4; D is unresolved. V dropped 2 bases and J dropped 10 bases, with 14 bases sitting between them. CDR3 length equals 13 residues. Germline CDR1 is DFQATT and CDR2 is SNEGSKA (reference sequence).

This clonotype was counted ten times or more. The junction shows a germline mismatch at one end, possibly a read error. The chain recombines TRBV5-1 with TRBJ2-1; tentative D call: TRBD2 (7 bases). Germline V gives CDR1 SGHRS, CDR2 YFSETQ. The CDR3 loop spans 15 amino acids. CDR3 bases: TGTGCCAGCAGTTTAACGGGGGGCCCCTACAATGAGCAGTTCTTC. This encodes CASSLTGGPYNEQFF. The variable domain in full, completed from reference TRBV5-1 and TRBJ2-1, reads KAGVTQTPRYLIKTRGQQVTLSCSPISGHRSVSWYQQTPGQGLQFLFEYFSETQRNKGNFPGRFSGRQFSNSRSEMNVSTLELGDSALYLCASSLTGGPYNEQFFGPGTRLTVL.

This clonotype was observed a single time. The chain has TRBV12-3 or TRBV12-4 and TRBJ2-3; 9 nucleotides agree with TRBD1. The CDR3 is 15 amino acids. V lost 8 bases and J lost 2; bases outside the gene matches: 8. Here the CDR3 DNA reads TGTGCCAGCGGGTGGGGGACAGGGAACACAGATACGCAGTATTTT. It translates to CASGWGTGNTDTQYF.

As to this clonotype: Just one base apart from a much larger clone, this may be a read error. J is TRBJ1-2 and V is TRBV7-2; D is uncertain. The germline V and J ends were trimmed by 1 base and 0 bases, with 6 bases remaining between them. Germline V gives CDR1 SGHTA, CDR2 FQGNSA. CDR3 length: 14 amino acids. The CDR3 protein is CASSLEAANYGYTF. The DNA for the CDR3 is TGTGCCAGCAGCTTAGAGGCAGCTAACTATGGCTACACCTTC.

As concerns this clonotype: A clone one base away is much larger, so this may be a read error. J is TRBJ1-4 and V is TRBV10-3; no clear D gene. The V gene's germline CDR1 is ENHRY and CDR2 SYGVKD. This CDR3 is 12 amino acids long. The CDR3, as DNA: TGTGCCATCAGTGAGACTAATGGAAAACTGTTTTTT. This codes for CAISETNGKLFF.

The rearrangement joins TRBV24-1 to TRBJ1-1; D is possibly TRBD1 (5 bases). This CDR3 contains 12 residues. Germline CDR1 is KGHDR and CDR2 is SFDVKD. The V and J ends lost 2 bases and 7 bases respectively, with 7 bases between them. Written as DNA, the CDR3 is TGTGCCACCAGTGATTGGGGGGGTGAAGCTTTCTTT. It specifies CATSDWGGEAFF.

This clonotype has a handful of counts. The chain is built from TRBV2 and TRBJ2-3, with TRBD2 identical over 9 bases. The CDR3 consists of 15 residues. The ends lost 4 bases at V and 6 bases at J; junction bases unmatched: 8. Germline-derived CDR1 and CDR2 are SNHLY and FYNNEI. CDR3 amino acids: CASSVERGESDTQYF. The CDR3 DNA is TGTGCCAGCAGTGTAGAGCGGGGGGAATCGGATACGCAGTATTTT.

Only a few counts were recorded for this clonotype. This sequence joins TRBV29-1 and TRBJ2-3; D is ambiguous. The germline CDR1 and CDR2 sequences are SQVTM and ANQGSEA. This CDR3 spans 13 amino acids. V was pared by 8 bases and J by 0 bases, with 12 bases between. CDR3 in amino acids: CSTYADSTDTQYF. The CDR3 DNA sequence: TGCAGCACCTACGCGGACAGCACAGATACGCAGTATTTT.

J is TRBJ2-5 and V is TRBV29-1, with 10 bases fitting TRBD2. The J call may be wrong; the DNA end is better matched by TRBJ2-7. The CDR3 has 15 amino acids. Germline values: CDR1 SQVTM, CDR2 ANQGSEA. CDR3 sequence reads: CSVEDKSGGAREQYF. The CDR3 DNA reads as TGCAGCGTTGAAGATAAAAGCGGGGGGGCTCGCGAGCAGTACTTC.

This clonotype appeared a few times. The chain's CDR3 is CASSPLRQGHYGYTF. CDR3 bases: TGTGCCAGTAGTCCCCTTCGACAGGGTCACTATGGCTACACCTTC. V gene TRBV19 combines with J gene TRBJ1-2; 7 bases match TRBD1. The junction had 9 bases not matched to a gene; V was cut back by 5 bases and J by 3 bases. CDR3 size: 15 residues. CDR1 LNHDA and CDR2 SQIVND come from the germline V gene (reference sequence).

J is TRBJ2-3 and V is TRBV11-1, with 7 nucleotides matching TRBD1. Germline assignment: CDR1 SGHAT and CDR2 FQDESV (reference sequence). Unmatched junction bases numbered 4, after V lost 5 bases and J lost 5 bases. The CDR3 has 13 residues. The CDR3 DNA reads as TGTGCCAGCAGCGTGGGACAGCAAGATACGCAGTATTTT. Protein: CASSVGQQDTQYF. The complete variable domain, with remaining parts taken from reference TRBV11-1 and TRBJ2-3, reads EAEVAQSPRYKITEKSQAVAFWCDPISGHATLYWYRQILGQGPELLVQFQDESVVDDSQLPKDRFSAERLKGVDSTLKIQPAELGDSAMYLCASSVGQQDTQYFGPGTRLTVL.

This clonotype was counted a few times. The gene calls are TRBV2 and TRBJ1-5; a weak D match, TRBD1 (6 bases). Germline assignment: CDR1 SNHLY and CDR2 FYNNEI. V shed 6 bases and J shed 3 bases, with 12 bases lying between them. This CDR3 has 14 residues. CDR3 nucleotides: TGTGCCAGCAGCCCGGACAGCCCCAATCAGCCCCAGCATTTT. Translated, it gives CASSPDSPNQPQHF.

The chain carries TRBV6-5 and TRBJ1-4, with D maybe TRBD1 (5 bases). The CDR3 is 15 amino acids. Per germline, CDR1 MNHEY and CDR2 SVGAGI. V was trimmed by 6 bases and J by 7 bases, leaving 18 bases between them. CDR3 loop: CASRPRQTLGEKLFF. In nucleotides, the CDR3 is TGTGCCAGCAGGCCTAGACAGACACTGGGTGAAAAACTGTTTTTT.

This clonotype was seen many times. The J gene is TRBJ2-7, the V gene TRBV7-2; D is possibly TRBD1 (5 bases). There are 13 residues in the CDR3. Germline values: CDR1 SGHTA, CDR2 FQGNSA. Trimming removed 1 base at V and 4 bases at J, with 8 bases between. The CDR3 region has the DNA TGTGCCAGCAGCTTAGGGGGCCAATACGAGCAGTACTTC. It encodes CASSLGGQYEQYF. The variable domain in full, completed from reference TRBV7-2 and TRBJ2-7, reads GAGVSQSPSNKVTEKGKDVELRCDPISGHTALYWYRQSLGQGLEFLIYFQGNSAPDKSGLPSDRFSAERTGGSVSTLTIQRTQQEDSAVYLCASSLGGQYEQYFGPGTRLTVT.

This chain uses TRBV28 with TRBJ1-6; TRBD1 is a possible D gene (6 bases). Germline V gene data show CDR1 as MDHEN and CDR2 as SYDVKM. CDR3 size: 16 residues. With 4 bases removed from V and 7 bases from J, the gap between germline ends came to 17 bases. CDR3 DNA: TGTGCCAGCAGTTCGCTTGCCGGGACAAACAATTCACCCCTCCACTTT. Its protein is CASSSLAGTNNSPLHF.

This clonotype was recorded a few times. The chain couples TRBV4-2 to TRBJ2-1; 8 bases agree with TRBD1. Germline V gene sequence: CDR1 LGHNA, CDR2 YNFKEQ. V trimming: 0 bases; J trimming: 8 bases; junction bases outside the gene matches: 9. This CDR3 has 16 amino acids. CDR3 nucleotide sequence: TGTGCCAGCAGCCAAGAACGGACAGGGTATAACGATGAGCAGTTCTTC. Translated: CASSQERTGYNDEQFF.

The chain uses TRBV21-1 and TRBJ1-1; the table calls TRBD1, which could not be checked here. TRBV21-1 is a pseudogene segment. The CDR3 sequence is 16 residues long. The CDR3 region is CASSKKLCPPNTEAFF. The CDR3, as DNA: TGTGCCAGCAGCAAAAAACTCTGTCCGCCTAACACTGAAGCTTTCTTT.

J is TRBJ2-4 and V is TRBV20-1; TRBD2 matches 9 bases. The J call may be faulty, since TRBJ2-7 better matches the DNA end. CDR1 and CDR2 from the germline V gene are DFQATT and SNEGSKA (reference sequence). The CDR3 length is 12 residues. The CDR3 DNA follows: TGCAGCGCGACTAGCGGCAACTTCGAGCAGTACTTC. As protein: CSATSGNFEQYF.

The chain carries TRBV5-1 and TRBJ2-4; the D is unclear. The J call could be wrong; TRBJ2-7 is a better fit for the DNA end. The V gene's germline CDR1 is SGHRS and CDR2 YFSETQ. This CDR3 region has 14 residues. CDR3 nucleotides: TGCGCCAGCAGCATCGGACGTGCCTCCTACGAGCAGTACTTC. Translation gives CASSIGRASYEQYF.